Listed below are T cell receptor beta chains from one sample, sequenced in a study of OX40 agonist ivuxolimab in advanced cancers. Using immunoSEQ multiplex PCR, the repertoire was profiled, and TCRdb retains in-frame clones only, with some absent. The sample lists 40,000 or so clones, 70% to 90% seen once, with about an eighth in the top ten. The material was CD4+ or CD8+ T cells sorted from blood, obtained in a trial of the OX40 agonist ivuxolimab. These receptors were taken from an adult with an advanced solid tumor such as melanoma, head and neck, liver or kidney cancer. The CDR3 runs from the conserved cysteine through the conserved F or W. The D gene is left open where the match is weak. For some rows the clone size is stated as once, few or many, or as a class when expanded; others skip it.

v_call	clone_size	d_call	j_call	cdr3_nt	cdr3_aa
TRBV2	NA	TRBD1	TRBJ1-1	TGTGCCAGCAGTGTAGCCCGGACAGGGAATATGAACACTGAAGCTTTCTTT	CASSVARTGNMNTEAFF
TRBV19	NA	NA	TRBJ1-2	TGTGCCAGTAGTATAGATCTCAGGGCTAACTATGGCTACACCTTC	CASSIDLRANYGYTF
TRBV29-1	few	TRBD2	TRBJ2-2	TGCAGCGTTGTAGGGACTAGCGACACCGGGGAGCTGTTTTTT	CSVVGTSDTGELFF
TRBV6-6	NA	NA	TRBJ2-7	TGTGCCAGCAGTTATTCCACAGGGTACGAGCAGTACTTC	CASSYSTGYEQYF
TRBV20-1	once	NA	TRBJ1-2	TGCAGTGCTAGAGTAGGTGGAGGCTACACCTTC	CSARVGGGYTF
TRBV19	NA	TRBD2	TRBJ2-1	TGTGCCAGTAGTATAGGGGTCGGCGGGAGTTCATACAATGAGCAGTTCTTC	CASSIGVGGSSYNEQFF
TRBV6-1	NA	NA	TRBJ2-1	TGTGCCGCCCGGGGGCAGGGGCTCCGCAATGAGCAGTTCTTC	CAARGQGLRNEQFF
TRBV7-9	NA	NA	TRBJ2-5	TGTGCCAGCAGCGACAGAAGCCAAGAGACCCAGTACTTC	CASSDRSQETQYF
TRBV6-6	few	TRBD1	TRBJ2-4	TGTGCCAGCGCAGCCGGGGTTGGGACAGCTGTTGACATTCAGTACTTC	CASAAGVGTAVDIQYF
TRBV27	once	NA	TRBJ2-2	TGTGCCAGCAGTTTACGGCAGGGCACGAACACCGGGGAGCTGTTTTTT	CASSLRQGTNTGELFF
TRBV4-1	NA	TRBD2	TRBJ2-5	TGCGCCAGCAGCCCCGGACTAGCGGGACGAGGGGAGACCCAGTACTTC	CASSPGLAGRGETQYF
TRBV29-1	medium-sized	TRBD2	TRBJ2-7	TGCAGCGTTGAAGGGCTAGCGGGAGGACCGTGGGGCTCCTACGAGCAGTACTTC	CSVEGLAGGPWGSYEQYF
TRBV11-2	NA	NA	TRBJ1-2	TGTGCCAGCAGCCCCCAACCGGGTCACTATGGCTACACCTTC	CASSPQPGHYGYTF
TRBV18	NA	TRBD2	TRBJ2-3	TGTGCCAGCTCACCACCGGCGGGGGGCCCAGATACGCAGTATTTT	CASSPPAGGPDTQYF
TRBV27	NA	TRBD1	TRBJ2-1	TGTGCCAGCAGTTTAATCGGGACAGCTAACAATGAGCAGTTCTTC	CASSLIGTANNEQFF
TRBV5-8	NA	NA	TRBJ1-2	TGTGCCAGCAGCATCCGGGAGCCAACTTGGGGTGGCTACACCTTC	CASSIREPTWGGYTF